This section outlines one T cell receptor beta chain sequence together with its context. The entry originates in a study of control samples from healthy donors and cancer patients. The table came from immunoSEQ multiplex PCR; TCRdb's copy has only in-frame clones and leaves some out. The repertoire has 70,000 to 90,000 clones, 90% to 95% of them found once; the top ten carry about 5%. Germline CDR1 SGHNT, CDR2 YYREEE (reference sequence). The trim removed 3 bases at V and 2 bases at J, leaving 1 base unmatched. The CDR3 loop spans 13 amino acids. The clonotype comes from a woman younger than 35 in good health. The chain is built from TRBV5-4 and TRBJ2-7, with 8 bases that match TRBD2. The sample taken for sequencing was blood. DNA for the CDR3: TGTGCCAGCAGCTCGGGACTAGCCTACGAGCAGTACTTC. It translates to CASSSGLAYEQYF.